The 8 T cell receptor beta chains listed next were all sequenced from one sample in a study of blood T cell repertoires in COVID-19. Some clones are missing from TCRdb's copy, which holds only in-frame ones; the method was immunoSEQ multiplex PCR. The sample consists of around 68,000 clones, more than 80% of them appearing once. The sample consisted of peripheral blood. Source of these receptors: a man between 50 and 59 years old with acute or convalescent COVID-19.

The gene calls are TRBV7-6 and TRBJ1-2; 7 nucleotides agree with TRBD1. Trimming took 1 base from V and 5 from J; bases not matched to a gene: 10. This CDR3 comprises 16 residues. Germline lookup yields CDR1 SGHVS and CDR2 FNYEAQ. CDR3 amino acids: CASSLGPGQVGYGYTF. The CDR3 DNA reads TGTGCCAGCAGCTTAGGGCCCGGACAGGTTGGGTATGGCTACACCTTC.

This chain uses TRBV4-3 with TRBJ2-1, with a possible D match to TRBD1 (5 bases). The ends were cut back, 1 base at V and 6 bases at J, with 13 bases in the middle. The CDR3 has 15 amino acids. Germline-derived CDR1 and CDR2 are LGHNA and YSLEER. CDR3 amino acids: CASSQGWQGGNEQFF. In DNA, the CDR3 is TGCGCCAGCAGCCAAGGATGGCAGGGTGGCAATGAGCAGTTCTTC.

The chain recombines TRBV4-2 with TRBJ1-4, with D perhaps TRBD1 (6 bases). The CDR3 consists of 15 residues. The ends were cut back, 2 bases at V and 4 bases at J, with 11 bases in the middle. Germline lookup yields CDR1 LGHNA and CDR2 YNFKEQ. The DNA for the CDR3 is TGTGCCAGCAGCCAACCGACAGGAGATAATGAAAAACTGTTTTTT. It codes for CASSQPTGDNEKLFF.

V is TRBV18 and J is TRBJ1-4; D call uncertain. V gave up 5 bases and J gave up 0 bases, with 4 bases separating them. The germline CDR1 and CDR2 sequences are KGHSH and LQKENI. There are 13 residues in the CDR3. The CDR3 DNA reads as TGTGCCAGCTCAACTTCAACTAATGAAAAACTGTTTTTT. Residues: CASSTSTNEKLFF.

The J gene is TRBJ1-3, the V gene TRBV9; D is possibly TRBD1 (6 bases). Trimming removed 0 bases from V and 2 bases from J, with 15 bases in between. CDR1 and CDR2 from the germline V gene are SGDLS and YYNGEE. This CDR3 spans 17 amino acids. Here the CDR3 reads CASSVVHNRAPGNTIYF. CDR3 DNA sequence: TGTGCCAGCAGCGTAGTGCATAACAGGGCCCCTGGAAACACCATATATTTT.

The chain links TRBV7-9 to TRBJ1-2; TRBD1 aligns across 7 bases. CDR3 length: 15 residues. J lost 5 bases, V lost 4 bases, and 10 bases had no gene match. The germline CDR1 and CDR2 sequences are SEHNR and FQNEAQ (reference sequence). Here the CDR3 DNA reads TGTGCCAGCAGCTCAGGGGCAGGGGGAATATATGGCTACACCTTC. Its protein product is CASSSGAGGIYGYTF.

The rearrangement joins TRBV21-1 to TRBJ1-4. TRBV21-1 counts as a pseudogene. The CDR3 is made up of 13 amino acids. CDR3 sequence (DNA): TGTGCCAGCAGCGGGGGGGGATACGAAAAACTGTTTTTT. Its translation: CASSGGGYEKLFF.

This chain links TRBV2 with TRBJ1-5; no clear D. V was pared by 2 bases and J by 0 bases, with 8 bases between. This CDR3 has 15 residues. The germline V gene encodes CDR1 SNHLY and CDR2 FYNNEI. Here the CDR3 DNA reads TGTGCCAGCAGTGAACAGACTCCTAGCAATCAGCCCCAGCATTTT. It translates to CASSEQTPSNQPQHF.